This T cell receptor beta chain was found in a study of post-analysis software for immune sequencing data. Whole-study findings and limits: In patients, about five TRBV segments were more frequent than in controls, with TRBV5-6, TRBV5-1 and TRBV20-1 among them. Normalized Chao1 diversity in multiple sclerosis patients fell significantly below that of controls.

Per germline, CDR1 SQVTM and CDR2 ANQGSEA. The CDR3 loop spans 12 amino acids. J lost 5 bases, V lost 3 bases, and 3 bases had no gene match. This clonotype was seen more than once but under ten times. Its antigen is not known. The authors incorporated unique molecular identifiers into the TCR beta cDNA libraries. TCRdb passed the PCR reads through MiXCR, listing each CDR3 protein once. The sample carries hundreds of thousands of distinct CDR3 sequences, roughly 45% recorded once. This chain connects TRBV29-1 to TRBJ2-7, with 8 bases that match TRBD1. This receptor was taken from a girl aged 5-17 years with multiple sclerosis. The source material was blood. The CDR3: CSVEDRVNEQYF. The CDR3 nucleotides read TGCAGCGTTGAGGACAGGGTTAACGAGCAGTACTTC.